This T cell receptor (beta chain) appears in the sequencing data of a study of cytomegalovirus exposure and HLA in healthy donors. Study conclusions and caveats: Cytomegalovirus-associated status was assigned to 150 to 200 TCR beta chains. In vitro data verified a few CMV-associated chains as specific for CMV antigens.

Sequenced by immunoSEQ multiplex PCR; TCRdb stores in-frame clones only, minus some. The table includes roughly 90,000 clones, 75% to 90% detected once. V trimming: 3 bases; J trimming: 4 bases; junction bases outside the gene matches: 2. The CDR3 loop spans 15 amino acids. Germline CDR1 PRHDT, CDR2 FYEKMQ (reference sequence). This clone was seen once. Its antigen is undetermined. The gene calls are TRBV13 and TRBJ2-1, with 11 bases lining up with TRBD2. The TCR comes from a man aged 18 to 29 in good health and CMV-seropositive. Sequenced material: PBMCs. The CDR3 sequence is CASSFGTSGYNEQFF. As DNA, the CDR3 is TGTGCCAGCAGCTTCGGGACTAGCGGATACAATGAGCAGTTCTTC.